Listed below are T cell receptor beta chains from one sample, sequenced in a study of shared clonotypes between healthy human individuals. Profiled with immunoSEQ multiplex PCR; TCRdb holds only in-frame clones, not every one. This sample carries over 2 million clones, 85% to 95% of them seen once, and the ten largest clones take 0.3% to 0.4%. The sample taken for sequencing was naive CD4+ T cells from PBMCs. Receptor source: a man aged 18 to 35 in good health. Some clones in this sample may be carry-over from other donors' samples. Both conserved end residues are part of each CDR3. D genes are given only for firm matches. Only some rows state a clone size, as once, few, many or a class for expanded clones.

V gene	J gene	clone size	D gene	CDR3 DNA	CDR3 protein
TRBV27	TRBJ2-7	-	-	TGTGCCAGCAGTTTCAAAGATAACTCCTACGAGCAGTACTTC	CASSFKDNSYEQYF
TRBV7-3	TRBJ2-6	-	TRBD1	TGTGCCAGCAGCCAATTTCCGCCGCATGTAGGGACAGGGCATCCCGGGGCCAACGTCCTGACTTTC	CASSQFPPHVGTGHPGANVLTF
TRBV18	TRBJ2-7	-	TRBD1	TGTGCCAGCTCACAGGACAGGGACGAGCAGTACTTC	CASSQDRDEQYF
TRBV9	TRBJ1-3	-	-	TGTGCCAGCAGCGGATTGAAGCGAAACACCATATATTTT	CASSGLKRNTIYF
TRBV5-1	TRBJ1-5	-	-	TGCGCCAGCAGCGTCCTCCCGGGTTTGAATCAGCCCCAGCATTTT	CASSVLPGLNQPQHF
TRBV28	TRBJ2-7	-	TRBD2	TGTGCCAGCAGTTCACCCCGGGAGGGGAAACCCGGTTCTTACGAGCAGTACTTC	CASSSPREGKPGSYEQYF
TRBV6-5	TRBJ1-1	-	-	TGTGCCAGCAGTTACGGGGGTACGAACACTGAAGCTTTCTTT	CASSYGGTNTEAFF
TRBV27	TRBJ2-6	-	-	TGTGCCAGCAGTACAAGCCGTCCCTCTGGGGCCAACGTCCTGACTTTC	CASSTSRPSGANVLTF
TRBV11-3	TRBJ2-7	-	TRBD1	TGTGCCAGCAGCCACGGGACAGGGGACTCCTACGAGCAGTACTTC	CASSHGTGDSYEQYF
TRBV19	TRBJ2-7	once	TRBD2	TGTGCCAGTAGATCCCAGGCGGCGGGAGGGCCGAGTTTTTCCTACGAGCAGTACTTC	CASRSQAAGGPSFSYEQYF
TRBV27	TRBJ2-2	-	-	TGTGCCAGCAGTCCAAGGACACCCACCGGGGAGCTGTTTTTT	CASSPRTPTGELFF
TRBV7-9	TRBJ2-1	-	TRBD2	TGTGCCAGCATGCCTAGCGGGAGAAATGAGCAGTTCTTC	CASMPSGRNEQFF
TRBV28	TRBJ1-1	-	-	TGTGCCAGCAGCCCGCGTAGGGTTGAAGCTTTCTTT	CASSPRRVEAFF
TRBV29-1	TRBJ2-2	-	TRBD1	TGCAGCGACAGGGGGAGGACCGGGGAGCTGTTTTTT	CSDRGRTGELFF
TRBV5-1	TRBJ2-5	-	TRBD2	TGCGCCAGCAGCTTGGGGCTAGCGGGAGGACGGGGGCGAGAGACCCAGTACTTC	CASSLGLAGGRGRETQYF
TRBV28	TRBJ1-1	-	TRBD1	TGTGCCAGCAGAAGTTGGGACAGGGAGGGTGAAGCTTTCTTT	CASRSWDREGEAFF
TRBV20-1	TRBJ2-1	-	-	TGCAGTGCTCGGACATACAATGAGCAGTTCTTC	CSARTYNEQFF
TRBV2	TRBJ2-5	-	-	TGTGCCAGCAGTGGAAGTGGCCAGTACTTC	CASSGSGQYF
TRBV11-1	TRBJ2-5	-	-	TGTGCCAGCAGCTTACCTAAGGCTGGGGGCGAGACCCAGTACTTC	CASSLPKAGGETQYF
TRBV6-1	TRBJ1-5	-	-	TGTGCCAGCAGTGCCGAACAGGGATGGAATCAGCCCCAGCATTTT	CASSAEQGWNQPQHF
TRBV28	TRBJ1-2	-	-	TGTGCCAGCACCCTAACGACAGCACCCCTCGATGGCTACACCTTC	CASTLTTAPLDGYTF
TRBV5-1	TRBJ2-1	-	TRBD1	TGCGCCAGCAGCCGCCGGACAGGGGCCAAAATTTCAAATGAGCAGTTCTTC	CASSRRTGAKISNEQFF
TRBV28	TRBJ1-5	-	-	TGTGCCAGCAGCGACGTACAGGGCCAGCCCCAGCATTTT	CASSDVQGQPQHF
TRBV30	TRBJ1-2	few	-	TGTGCCTGGAACCCTACAGGGCGATATGGCTACACCTTC	CAWNPTGRYGYTF
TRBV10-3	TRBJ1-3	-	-	TGTGCCATCAGTGAGCCTAGCAACTCTGGAAACACCATATATTTT	CAISEPSNSGNTIYF
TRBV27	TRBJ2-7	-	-	TGTGCCAGCAACCACCGCCCCTTTTTCGAGCAGTACTTC	CASNHRPFFEQYF
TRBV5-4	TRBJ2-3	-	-	TGTGCCAGCAGCTTGGTTGGTACGGTGGGTGGAGATACGCAGTATTTT	CASSLVGTVGGDTQYF
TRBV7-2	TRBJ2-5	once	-	TGTGCCAGCAGCTTATTTCGGGAAGAGACCCAGTACTTC	CASSLFREETQYF
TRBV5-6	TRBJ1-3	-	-	TGTGCCAGCAGACAGACGGGGACATCTGGAAACACCATATATTTT	CASRQTGTSGNTIYF
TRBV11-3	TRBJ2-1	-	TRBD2	TGTGCCAGCAGCTTAGTTCGGGGCGTAAGCGGGAGTAACAATGAGCAGTTCTTC	CASSLVRGVSGSNNEQFF
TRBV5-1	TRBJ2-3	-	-	TGCGCCAGCAGCTTTAGGCTAGGCACAGATACGCAGTATTTT	CASSFRLGTDTQYF